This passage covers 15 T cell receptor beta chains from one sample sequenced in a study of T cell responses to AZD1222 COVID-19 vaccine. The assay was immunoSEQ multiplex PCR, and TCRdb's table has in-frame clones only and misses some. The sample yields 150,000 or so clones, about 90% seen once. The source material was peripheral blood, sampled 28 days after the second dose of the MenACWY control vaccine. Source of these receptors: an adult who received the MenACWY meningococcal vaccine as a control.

CDR3: CASSQERWQPVLANYGYTF. In nucleotides, the CDR3 is TGCGCCAGCAGCCAAGAAAGGTGGCAGCCTGTCCTCGCTAACTATGGCTACACCTTC. The chain uses TRBV4-1 and TRBJ1-2; D gene unclear. The V end lost 0 bases, the J end lost 0 bases, and 20 bases lay between the germline ends. CDR3 length: 19 residues. Germline values: CDR1 MGHRA, CDR2 YSYEKL.

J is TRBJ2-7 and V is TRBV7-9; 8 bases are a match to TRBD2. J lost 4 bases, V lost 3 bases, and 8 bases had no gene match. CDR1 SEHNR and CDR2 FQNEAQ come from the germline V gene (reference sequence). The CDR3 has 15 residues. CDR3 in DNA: TGTGCCAGCAGCTTCGAAGCGGGAGCGGGATACGAGCAGTACTTC. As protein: CASSFEAGAGYEQYF.

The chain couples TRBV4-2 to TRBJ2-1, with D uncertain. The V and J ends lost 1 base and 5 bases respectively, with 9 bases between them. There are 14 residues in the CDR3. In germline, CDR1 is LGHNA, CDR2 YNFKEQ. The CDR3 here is CASSQVRRDNEQFF. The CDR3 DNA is TGTGCCAGCAGCCAAGTCAGGCGTGACAATGAGCAGTTCTTC.

This CDR3 is CASSTITVYNEQFF. The CDR3 coding sequence is TGTGCCAGCAGCACCATTACTGTTTACAATGAGCAGTTCTTC. The rearrangement joins TRBV7-9 to TRBJ2-1, with no clear D. Germline V gene sequence: CDR1 SEHNR, CDR2 FQNEAQ (reference sequence). Trimming shortened V by 5 bases and J by 4 bases, and 12 bases separated the two germline ends. CDR3 length: 14 residues. Full variable domain (missing parts from reference TRBV7-9 and TRBJ2-1): DTGVSQNPRHKITKRGQNVTFRCDPISEHNRLYWYRQTLGQGPEFLTYFQNEAQLEKSRLLSDRFSAERPKGSFSTLEIQRTEQGDSAMYLCASSTITVYNEQFFGPGTRLTVL.

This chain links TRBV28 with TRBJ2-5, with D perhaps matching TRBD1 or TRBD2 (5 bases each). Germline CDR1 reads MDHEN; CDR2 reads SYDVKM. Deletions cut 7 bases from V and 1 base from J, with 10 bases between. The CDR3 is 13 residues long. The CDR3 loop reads CASTRGGQETQYF. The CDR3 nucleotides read TGTGCCAGCACCCGGGGCGGCCAAGAGACCCAGTACTTC.

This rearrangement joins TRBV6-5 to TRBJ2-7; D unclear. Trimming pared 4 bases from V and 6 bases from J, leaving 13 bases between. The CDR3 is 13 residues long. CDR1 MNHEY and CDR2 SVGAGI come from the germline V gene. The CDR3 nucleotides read TGTGCCAGCAGTTCACCTAGGTTGACCGAGCAGTACTTC. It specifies CASSSPRLTEQYF.

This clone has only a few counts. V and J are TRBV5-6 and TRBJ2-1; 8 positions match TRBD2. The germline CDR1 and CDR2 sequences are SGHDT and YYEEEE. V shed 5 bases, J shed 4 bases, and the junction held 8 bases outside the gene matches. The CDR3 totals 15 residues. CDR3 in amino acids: CASSPAGGRYNEQFF. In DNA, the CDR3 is TGTGCCAGCAGTCCAGCGGGCGGGAGGTACAATGAGCAGTTCTTC.

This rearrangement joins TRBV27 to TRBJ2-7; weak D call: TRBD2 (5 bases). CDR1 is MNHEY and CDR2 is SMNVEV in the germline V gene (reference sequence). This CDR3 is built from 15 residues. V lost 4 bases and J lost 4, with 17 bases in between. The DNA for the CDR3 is TGTGCCAGCAGTTCCCCCCAAGCGGTCGTATACGAGCAGTACTTC. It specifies CASSSPQAVVYEQYF.

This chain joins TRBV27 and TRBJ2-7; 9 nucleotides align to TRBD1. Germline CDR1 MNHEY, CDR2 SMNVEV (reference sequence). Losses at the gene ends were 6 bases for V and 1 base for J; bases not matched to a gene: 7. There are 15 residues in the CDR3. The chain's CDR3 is CASRGLDRGSYEQYF. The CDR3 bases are TGTGCCAGCAGGGGCTTGGACAGGGGATCCTACGAGCAGTACTTC.

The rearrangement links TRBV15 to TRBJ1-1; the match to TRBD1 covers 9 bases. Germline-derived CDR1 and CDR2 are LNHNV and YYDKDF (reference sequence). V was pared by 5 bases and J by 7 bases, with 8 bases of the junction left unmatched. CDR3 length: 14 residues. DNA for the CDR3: TGTGCCACCAGCTTCGGGACAGGGAACGTTGAAGCTTTCTTT. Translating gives CATSFGTGNVEAFF.

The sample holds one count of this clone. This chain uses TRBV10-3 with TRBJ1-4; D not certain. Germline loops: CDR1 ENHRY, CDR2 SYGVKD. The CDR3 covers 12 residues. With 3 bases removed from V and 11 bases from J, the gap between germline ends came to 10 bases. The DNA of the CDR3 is TGTGCCATCAGTGATGCGGGGTTTAAACTGTTTTTT. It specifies CAISDAGFKLFF.

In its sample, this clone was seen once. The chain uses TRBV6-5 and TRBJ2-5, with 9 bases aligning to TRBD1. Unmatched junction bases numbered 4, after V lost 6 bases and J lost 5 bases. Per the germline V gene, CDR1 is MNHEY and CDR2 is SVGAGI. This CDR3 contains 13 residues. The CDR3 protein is CASRGTGRETQYF. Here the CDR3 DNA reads TGTGCCAGCAGGGGGACAGGGAGGGAGACCCAGTACTTC.

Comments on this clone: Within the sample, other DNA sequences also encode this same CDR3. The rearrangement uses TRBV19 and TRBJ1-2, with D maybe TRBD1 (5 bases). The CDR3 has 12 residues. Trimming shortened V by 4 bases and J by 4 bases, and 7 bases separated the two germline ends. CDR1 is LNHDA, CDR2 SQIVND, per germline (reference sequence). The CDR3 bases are TGTGCCAGTAGTAGAGACAGCTATGGCTACACCTTC. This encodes CASSRDSYGYTF.

CDR3 sequence reads: CASSLEPGYSYEQYF. The CDR3 region has the DNA TGTGCCAGCAGCTTAGAGCCGGGATACTCCTACGAGCAGTACTTC. This chain joins TRBV7-3 and TRBJ2-7, with D tentatively TRBD2 (5 bases). The CDR3 totals 15 residues. Trimming removed 2 bases from V and 0 bases from J, with 11 bases in between. Germline loops: CDR1 SGHTA, CDR2 FQGTGA.

The CDR3 region is CASSRDTQETQYF. The CDR3 coding sequence is TGTGCCAGCAGCCGGGACACCCAAGAGACCCAGTACTTC. The J gene is TRBJ2-5, the V gene TRBV7-3; TRBD1 is a possible D gene (6 bases). This CDR3 is 13 amino acids long. Germline CDR1 SGHTA, CDR2 FQGTGA. The V end was cut by 5 bases, the J end by 1 base, with 8 bases between.